This TCR beta chain appears in the sequencing data of a study of CD4 T cells in relation to SARS-CoV-2 and coronaviruses. Findings of the study overall: Samples before the pandemic and after infection were not matched within any donor.

The repertoire was sequenced with immunoSEQ multiplex PCR; TCRdb's copy has only in-frame clones and lacks some. This table has more than 15,000 clones, 70% to 85% appearing once. Turning to this clone: Its antigen is not known.

Before the COVID-19 pandemic, during about 2010-2019, CD4+ T cells were taken from unexposed donors. The cells were cultured for around ten days before CD4+ T cells were isolated. As cell numbers allowed, unexposed-donor CD4+ T cells faced SARS-CoV-2 S/N and four cold-coronavirus spikes. This TCR was sampled from a human donor in good health. Sequencing was performed on CD4+ T cells from PBMCs, cultured in vitro.

CDR3: CATSREAGSGANVLTF. In DNA form, the CDR3 reads TGTGCCACCAGCAGGGAAGCAGGCTCTGGGGCCAACGTCCTGACTTTC. This sequence joins TRBV15 and TRBJ2-6; no definite D call. This CDR3 is built from 16 residues. The V gene lost 3 bases and the J gene lost 0 bases, with 9 bases spanning the gap. Germline CDR1 and CDR2: LNHNV and YYDKDF (reference sequence).